A selection of T cell receptor beta chains follows, all from one sample in a study of shared clonotypes between healthy human individuals. Method: immunoSEQ multiplex PCR; TCRdb's copy keeps in-frame clones and lacks some. This sample yields over 150,000 clones, of which approximately 62% are seen a single time; around 9.3% belongs to the top ten. Sequencing was carried out using memory CD4+ T cells sorted from blood. The receptors shown here come from a man aged 25 to 40 in good health. The conserved cysteine and the conserved F or W are not part of the CDR3 here. The order of the fields is V gene, CDR3 protein.

TRBV5-1,ASRETGGLYGYT
TRBV2,ASSEPVNTEAF
TRBV7-3,ASSLGQGNTEAF
TRBV2,ASSEGAGVGSGANVLT
TRBV10-2,ASSGGTEQF
TRBV6-1,ASSESTGVEQY
TRBV14,ASSHLDGISTDTQY
TRBV4-3,ASSRGNTGELF
TRBV6-6,ASKGTPVEQF
TRBV5-8,ASSLAPGDHGYT
TRBV6-5,ASSPSTASYEQY
TRBV12-2,ASRLNPEGSNQPQH
TRBV11-2,ASSLTVQNGYT
TRBV18,ASSTGNQPQH
TRBV25-1,ASSDQGWNTEAF
TRBV7-9,ASSLYPAGVPTGEQY
TRBV27,ASTHRGQNTEAF
TRBV19,ASSRMQTGVSNQPQH
TRBV6-1,ASSVTSRSSYEQY
TRBV7-8,ASSLTSGANTGELF
TRBV28,ASSLGFRGGGEQF
TRBV2,ASSLRTATNEKLF
TRBV27,ASRRNPAGGSDTQY
TRBV6-5,ASSSTVYTEAF
TRBV28,ASSLWGNSRGEQY
TRBV2,ASSEHTKNIQY
TRBV9,ASSLSGIALGANVLT
TRBV6-5,ASSRGSDSGNTIY
TRBV6-5,ASSSIIAGDTQY
TRBV18,ASSPRDRLYNEQF
TRBV5-1,ASSLGGSNSYNEQF
TRBV9,ASSVAEGSYNEQF
TRBV5-6,ASSLGDSSFSYEQY
TRBV30,AWSGDRGRGDTEAF
TRBV15,ATSRTTSVGTDTQY
TRBV7-9,ASSFIRGSDYEQY
TRBV14,ASSRLTSGSGTQY
TRBV5-8,ASSHAGAANYNEQF
TRBV25-1,ASSEYYYGYT
TRBV5-5,ASSPGQGVETQY
TRBV4-3,ASSQDLAASDLEQY
TRBV21-1,ASSKEEGLAVTCSGEQY